This entry lists 20 T cell receptor beta chains sequenced from one sample in a study of blood T cell repertoires in COVID-19. Profiled with immunoSEQ multiplex PCR; TCRdb holds only in-frame clones, not every one. This sample carries 200,000 to 300,000 clones, 70% to 75% of them seen once, and the ten largest clones take 3.3%. The material sequenced was peripheral blood. The receptors were sampled from a woman of 80 years or more with acute or convalescent COVID-19.

V usage is TRBV10-3 and J usage is TRBJ2-5; D not resolved. The CDR3 totals 12 residues. Deletions cut 6 bases from V and 2 bases from J, with 7 bases between. Germline V lookup: CDR1 ENHRY, CDR2 SYGVKD. The CDR3 loop is CAISAVQETQYF. CDR3 in DNA: TGTGCCATCAGCGCGGTTCAAGAGACCCAGTACTTC.

This chain joins TRBV21-1 and TRBJ2-7; the table's D call, TRBD1, has no DNA check behind it. TRBV21-1 is a pseudogene. This CDR3 is built from 15 residues. The CDR3 is CASSQNGPGGYEQYF. For the CDR3, the DNA is TGTGCCAGCAGCCAGAATGGCCCAGGGGGCTACGAGCAGTACTTC.

The V gene is TRBV28, the J gene TRBJ1-1, with TRBD1 matching 7 bases. From germline, CDR1 is MDHEN and CDR2 SYDVKM. Losses at the gene ends were 5 bases for V and 4 bases for J; bases not matched to a gene: 10. The CDR3 totals 15 residues. CDR3 sequence: CASSMPTGLSTEAFF. The CDR3 nucleotides are TGTGCCAGCAGTATGCCGACAGGGTTGAGCACTGAAGCTTTCTTT.

This clone was seen only once. The genes are TRBV15 and TRBJ2-4, with 11 positions matching TRBD1. The germline V gene encodes CDR1 LNHNV and CDR2 YYDKDF (reference sequence). The CDR3 loop spans 16 amino acids. V was clipped by 3 bases and J by 4 bases; unmatched bases: 5. DNA for the CDR3: TGTGCCACCAGCAGCGCCGGGACAGGGGGAAAAAACATTCAGTACTTC. It specifies CATSSAGTGGKNIQYF.

As regards this clone: Within the sample, other DNA sequences also encode this same CDR3. This rearrangement joins TRBV19 to TRBJ1-2, with 7 nucleotides matching TRBD1. Germline assignment: CDR1 LNHDA and CDR2 SQIVND (reference sequence). The CDR3 has 14 residues. The V and J ends lost 7 bases and 2 bases, in that order; junction bases with no gene match: 7. This chain's CDR3 is CASTRTGENYGYTF. CDR3 in DNA: TGTGCCAGTACCAGGACAGGCGAAAACTATGGCTACACCTTC.

V and J are TRBV19 and TRBJ1-2; D possibly corresponds to TRBD1 (6 bases). V was trimmed by 3 bases and J by 3 bases, leaving 14 bases between them. The CDR3 runs to 15 residues. The germline V gene encodes CDR1 LNHDA and CDR2 SQIVND (reference sequence). CDR3 sequence (DNA): TGTGCCAGTAGTATCACAGGGAAGGGGTACTATGGCTACACCTTC. This translates into CASSITGKGYYGYTF.

CDR3 protein: CSARQGTSYGYTF. CDR3 sequence (DNA): TGCAGCGCCAGACAGGGAACTTCCTATGGCTACACCTTC. This chain joins TRBV29-1 and TRBJ1-2, with 7 bases aligning to TRBD1. The CDR3 spans 13 residues. The V and J ends lost 7 bases and 4 bases, in that order; junction bases with no gene match: 9. Germline loops: CDR1 SQVTM, CDR2 ANQGSEA.

The chain combines TRBV18 with TRBJ2-1; D might be TRBD1 (5 bases). With 3 bases removed from V and 6 bases from J, the gap between germline ends came to 9 bases. The CDR3 extends over 13 amino acids. Germline V gene sequence: CDR1 KGHSH, CDR2 LQKENI. CDR3 bases: TGTGCCAGCTCACCCCAGGGTGGCAATGAGCAGTTCTTC. Encoded protein: CASSPQGGNEQFF.

The CDR3 nucleotides are TGTGCCAGCAGCTTACCCACTAGCGTCAGGGAGCTGTTTTTT. Its protein is CASSLPTSVRELFF. The V call is TRBV7-9, the J call TRBJ2-2, with TRBD2 matching over 7 bases. Germline V gene sequence: CDR1 SEHNR, CDR2 FQNEAQ (reference sequence). V lost 2 bases, J lost 9 bases, and 6 bases stayed unmatched. This CDR3 spans 14 amino acids.

The chain has TRBV20-1 and TRBJ2-5; D perhaps matches TRBD2 (6 bases). V was pared by 5 bases and J by 4 bases, with 8 bases between. Germline values: CDR1 DFQATT, CDR2 SNEGSKA (reference sequence). This CDR3 is built from 11 residues. CDR3 amino acids: CSAWGGETQYF. CDR3 bases: TGCAGTGCTTGGGGAGGAGAGACCCAGTACTTC.

This clone was seen a single time. The rearrangement links TRBV19 to TRBJ1-4; 9 nucleotides align to TRBD1. There are 15 residues in the CDR3. Germline V lookup: CDR1 LNHDA, CDR2 SQIVND (reference sequence). V was clipped by 9 bases and J by 8 bases; unmatched bases: 13. The CDR3 DNA reads as TGTGCCAGCAAGCCCCTGGGGACAGGGTACGAAAAACTGTTTTTT. It is translated as CASKPLGTGYEKLFF. The whole variable domain, remainder taken from reference TRBV19 and TRBJ1-4, is DGGITQSPKYLFRKEGQNVTLSCEQNLNHDAMYWYRQDPGQGLRLIYYSQIVNDFQKGDIAEGYSVSREKKESFPLTVTSAQKNPTAFYLCASKPLGTGYEKLFFGSGTQLSVL.

The chain combines TRBV3-1 (or the pseudogene TRBV3-2) with TRBJ2-7; 14 bases agree with TRBD2. V dropped 4 bases and J dropped 2; count of bases not matched to a gene: 4. The germline gives CDR1 LGHDT, CDR2 YNNKEL (reference sequence). The CDR3 extends over 16 amino acids. CDR3 DNA: TGTGCCAGCAGCCGGACTAGCGGGAGGCCAACCTACGAGCAGTACTTC. Protein sequence: CASSRTSGRPTYEQYF.

This chain uses TRBV28 with TRBJ1-1; 10 nucleotides line up with TRBD1. Looked up from germline, CDR1 is MDHEN and CDR2 is SYDVKM. The CDR3 runs 15 residues. V trimming: 6 bases; J trimming: 3 bases; junction bases outside the gene matches: 7. The CDR3 region has the DNA TGTGCCAGCAGCCAAGGGGGGACAGGGGACACTGAAGCTTTCTTT. Translating it yields CASSQGGTGDTEAFF.

The chain carries TRBV5-1 and TRBJ1-3; TRBD1 might be the D (6 bases). The CDR3 is 15 amino acids. CDR1 is SGHRS, CDR2 YFSETQ, per germline. V lost 0 bases to trimming and J lost 4 bases, with 11 bases between them. The CDR3 region has the DNA TGCGCCAGCAGCTTGGGAACAGGGCCAGGAAACACCATATATTTT. This translates into CASSLGTGPGNTIYF. The full variable domain, with the rest looked up from reference TRBV5-1 and TRBJ1-3, is KAGVTQTPRYLIKTRGQQVTLSCSPISGHRSVSWYQQTPGQGLQFLFEYFSETQRNKGNFPGRFSGRQFSNSRSEMNVSTLELGDSALYLCASSLGTGPGNTIYFGEGSWLTVV.

This rearrangement joins TRBV9 to TRBJ1-6; 9 nucleotides align to TRBD1. After removal of 0 bases from V and 6 bases from J, the junction contained 4 bases not matched to a gene. The length of the CDR3 is 16 residues. The V gene's germline CDR1 is SGDLS and CDR2 YYNGEE. The chain's CDR3 is CASSVATDRGNSPLHF. In DNA, the CDR3 is TGTGCCAGCAGCGTAGCTACGGACAGGGGTAATTCACCCCTCCACTTT.

The rearrangement links TRBV4-1 to TRBJ2-3; 11 bases are a match to TRBD2. The J segment lost 2 bases and the V segment lost 0 bases, leaving 13 bases of the junction unmatched. The CDR3 is made up of 20 amino acids. CDR1 and CDR2 from the germline V gene are MGHRA and YSYEKL. CDR3 DNA sequence: TGCGCCAGCAGCCAAGATGGATTGCCTAGCGGGAGGATAACCACAGATACGCAGTATTTT. This encodes CASSQDGLPSGRITTDTQYF.

The gene calls are TRBV18 and TRBJ1-6; 7 bases are a match to TRBD1. CDR3 length: 15 amino acids. The junction had 8 bases not matched to a gene; V was cut back by 6 bases and J by 6 bases. Germline V lookup: CDR1 KGHSH, CDR2 LQKENI. CDR3: CASSQIQGSNSPLHF. CDR3 nucleotides: TGTGCCAGCTCCCAGATACAGGGGTCTAATTCACCCCTCCACTTT. Variable domain in full (rest from reference TRBV18 and TRBJ1-6): NAGVMQNPRHLVRRRGQEARLRCSPMKGHSHVYWYRQLPEEGLKFMVYLQKENIIDESGMPKERFSAEFPKEGPSILRIQQVVRGDSAAYFCASSQIQGSNSPLHFGNGTRLTVT.

This chain joins TRBV7-8 and TRBJ2-1, with 8 nucleotides matching TRBD2. The CDR3 covers 16 residues. After removal of 5 bases from V and 7 bases from J, the junction contained 13 bases not matched to a gene. Looked up from germline, CDR1 is SGHVS and CDR2 is FQNEAQ. Written as DNA, the CDR3 is TGTGCCAGCAGCCCTCCTTCGGGGGGGCCTGGTAATGAGCAGTTCTTC. This codes for CASSPPSGGPGNEQFF.

This chain links TRBV12-3 or TRBV12-4 with TRBJ1-2, with D possibly TRBD1 on 6 matching bases. The CDR3 runs 12 residues. Trimming took off 1 base at V and 8 bases at J, with 8 bases between the two ends. The CDR3 DNA sequence: TGTGCCAGCAGTTTAGACAGGGAAGGCTACACCTTC. Its protein product is CASSLDREGYTF.

The rearrangement uses TRBV2 and TRBJ1-1; the D is unclear. There are 13 residues in the CDR3. CDR1 and CDR2 (germline): SNHLY, FYNNEI. Deletions cut 1 base from V and 8 bases from J, with 11 bases between. This CDR3 reads CASSEETASEAFF. CDR3 bases: TGTGCCAGCAGTGAAGAAACAGCATCCGAAGCTTTCTTT.